This TCR beta chain stems from a study of cytomegalovirus exposure and HLA in healthy donors. Study-wide context: Among the roughly 400 genotyped donors, 81% were placed in the Caucasian-associated ancestry cluster. General observations from the study: Researchers reported from a later analysis that most CMV-associated TCR beta chains appeared HLA-restricted. Confirmation in vitro established that a few CMV-associated chains were specific for CMV antigens. V- and J-gene trimming in TCR beta was tied to a missense DCLRE1C variant by an analysis performed later.

Researchers ran the PCR with 60 Vbeta and 13 Jbeta primers. Clones were read by immunoSEQ multiplex PCR, and TCRdb kept only the in-frame ones, dropping some. The sample data list around 140,000 clones. Points on this clone: The antigen remains undetermined.

The sample taken for sequencing was PBMCs. This clonotype was sampled from a man aged 18 to 29 in good health and CMV-seronegative.

The CDR3 is CASSFDRGPNSPLHF. As DNA, the CDR3 is TGTGCCAGCAGCTTCGACAGGGGGCCGAATTCACCCCTCCACTTT. The chain links TRBV11-2 to TRBJ1-6; TRBD1 agrees at 10 bases. The CDR3 runs to 15 residues. Germline CDR1 SGHAT, CDR2 FQNNGV. V shed 3 bases, J shed 7 bases, and the junction held 3 bases outside the gene matches.